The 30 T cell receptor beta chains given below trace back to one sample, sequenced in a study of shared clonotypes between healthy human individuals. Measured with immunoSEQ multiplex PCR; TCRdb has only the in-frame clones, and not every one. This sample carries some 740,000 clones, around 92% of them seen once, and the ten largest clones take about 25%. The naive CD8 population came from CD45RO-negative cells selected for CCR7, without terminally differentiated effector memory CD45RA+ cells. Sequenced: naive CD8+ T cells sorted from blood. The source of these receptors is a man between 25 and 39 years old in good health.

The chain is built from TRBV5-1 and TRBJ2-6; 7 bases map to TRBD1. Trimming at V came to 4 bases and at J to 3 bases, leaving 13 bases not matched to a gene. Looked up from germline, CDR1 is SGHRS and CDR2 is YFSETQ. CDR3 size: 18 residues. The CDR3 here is CASSIWDSLAYGANVLTF. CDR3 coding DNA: TGCGCCAGCAGCATATGGGACAGTCTAGCTTATGGGGCCAACGTCCTGACTTTC.

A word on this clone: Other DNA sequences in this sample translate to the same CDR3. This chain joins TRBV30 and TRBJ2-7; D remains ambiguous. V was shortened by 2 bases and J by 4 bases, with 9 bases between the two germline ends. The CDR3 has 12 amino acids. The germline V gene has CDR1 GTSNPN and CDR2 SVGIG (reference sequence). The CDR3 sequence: CAWSPTGYEQYF. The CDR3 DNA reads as TGTGCCTGGAGTCCCACCGGTTACGAGCAGTACTTC.

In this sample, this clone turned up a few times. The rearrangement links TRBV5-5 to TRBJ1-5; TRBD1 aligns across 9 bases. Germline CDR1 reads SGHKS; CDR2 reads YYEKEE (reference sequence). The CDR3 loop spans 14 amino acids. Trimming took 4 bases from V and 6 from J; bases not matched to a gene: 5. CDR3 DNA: TGTGCCAGCAGCCTAGGACAGGGGACTCAGCCCCAGCATTTT. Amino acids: CASSLGQGTQPQHF.

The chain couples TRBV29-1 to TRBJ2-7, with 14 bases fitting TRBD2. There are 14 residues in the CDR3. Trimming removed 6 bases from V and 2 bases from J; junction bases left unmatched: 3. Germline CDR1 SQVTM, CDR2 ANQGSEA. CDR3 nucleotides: TGCAGCGTCGGGACTAGCGGGAGTGCCTACGAGCAGTACTTC. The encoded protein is CSVGTSGSAYEQYF.

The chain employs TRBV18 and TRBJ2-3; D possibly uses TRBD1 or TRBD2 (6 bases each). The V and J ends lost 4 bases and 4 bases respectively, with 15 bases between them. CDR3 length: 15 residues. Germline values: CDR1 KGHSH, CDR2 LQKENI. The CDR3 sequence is CASSQTKGGADTQYF. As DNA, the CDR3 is TGTGCCAGCTCACAGACTAAGGGGGGCGCAGATACGCAGTATTTT.

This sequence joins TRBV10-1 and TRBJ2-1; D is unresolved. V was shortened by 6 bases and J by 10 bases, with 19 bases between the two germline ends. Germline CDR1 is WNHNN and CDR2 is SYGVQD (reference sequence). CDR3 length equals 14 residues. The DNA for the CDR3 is TGCGCCAGCAGCCTATCCCCCGTCCGGCGGGAGCAGTTCTTC. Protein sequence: CASSLSPVRREQFF.

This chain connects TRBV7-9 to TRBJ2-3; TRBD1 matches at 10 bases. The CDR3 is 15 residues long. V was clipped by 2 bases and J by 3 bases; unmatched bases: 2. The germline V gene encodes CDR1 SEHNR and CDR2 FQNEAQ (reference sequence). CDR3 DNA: TGTGCCAGCAGCTTAAGGACAGGGGGAACAGATACGCAGTATTTT. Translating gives CASSLRTGGTDTQYF.

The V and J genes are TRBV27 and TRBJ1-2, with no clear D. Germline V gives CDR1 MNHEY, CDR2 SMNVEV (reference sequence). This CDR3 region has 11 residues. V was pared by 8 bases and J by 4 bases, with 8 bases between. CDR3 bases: TGTGCCAGCGGCACTCTCTATGGCTACACCTTC. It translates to CASGTLYGYTF.

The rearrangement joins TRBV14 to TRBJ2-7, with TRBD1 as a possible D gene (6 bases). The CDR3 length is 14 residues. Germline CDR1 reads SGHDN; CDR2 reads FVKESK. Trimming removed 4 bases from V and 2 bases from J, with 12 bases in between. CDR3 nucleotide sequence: TGTGCCAGCAGCCTCCTGGACAGTCCCTACGAGCAGTACTTC. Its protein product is CASSLLDSPYEQYF.

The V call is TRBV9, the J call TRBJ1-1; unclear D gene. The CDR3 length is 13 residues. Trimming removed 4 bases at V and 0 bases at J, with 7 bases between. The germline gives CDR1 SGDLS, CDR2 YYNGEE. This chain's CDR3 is CASSKSLNTEAFF. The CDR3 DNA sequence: TGTGCCAGCAGCAAATCACTGAACACTGAAGCTTTCTTT.

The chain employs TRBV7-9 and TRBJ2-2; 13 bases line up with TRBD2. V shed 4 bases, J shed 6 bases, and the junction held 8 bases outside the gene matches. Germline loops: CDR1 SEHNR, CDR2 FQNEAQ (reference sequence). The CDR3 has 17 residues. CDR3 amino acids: CASSYTSGRARAGELFF. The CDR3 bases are TGTGCCAGCAGCTATACTAGCGGGAGGGCCAGGGCCGGGGAGCTGTTTTTT.

CDR3 sequence: CASSTSGGLVETQYF. The CDR3 coding sequence is TGCGCCAGCAGCACCTCTGGTGGGTTGGTGGAGACCCAGTACTTC. This rearrangement joins TRBV5-1 to TRBJ2-5; D gene uncertain. Germline V gives CDR1 SGHRS, CDR2 YFSETQ. Trimming pared 4 bases from V and 5 bases from J, leaving 18 bases between. The CDR3 runs to 15 residues.

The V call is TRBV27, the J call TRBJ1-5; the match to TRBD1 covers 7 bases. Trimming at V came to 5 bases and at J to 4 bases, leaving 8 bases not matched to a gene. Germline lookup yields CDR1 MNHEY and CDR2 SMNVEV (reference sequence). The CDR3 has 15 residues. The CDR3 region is CASSPRDRPNQPQHF. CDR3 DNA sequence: TGTGCCAGCAGTCCTCGGGACAGACCGAATCAGCCCCAGCATTTT.

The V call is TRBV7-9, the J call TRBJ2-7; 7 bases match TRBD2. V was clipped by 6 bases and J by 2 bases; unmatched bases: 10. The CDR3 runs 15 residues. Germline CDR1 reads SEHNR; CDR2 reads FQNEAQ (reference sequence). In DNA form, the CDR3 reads TGTGCCAGCAGTTCCTCACTAGCGCTAACCTACGAGCAGTACTTC. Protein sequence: CASSSSLALTYEQYF.

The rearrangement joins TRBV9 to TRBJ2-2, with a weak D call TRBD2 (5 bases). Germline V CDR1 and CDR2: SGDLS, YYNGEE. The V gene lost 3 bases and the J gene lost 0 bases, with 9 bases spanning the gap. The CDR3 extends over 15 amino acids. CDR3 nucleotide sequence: TGTGCCAGCAGCGGAGGGCACGCGAACACCGGGGAGCTGTTTTTT. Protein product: CASSGGHANTGELFF.

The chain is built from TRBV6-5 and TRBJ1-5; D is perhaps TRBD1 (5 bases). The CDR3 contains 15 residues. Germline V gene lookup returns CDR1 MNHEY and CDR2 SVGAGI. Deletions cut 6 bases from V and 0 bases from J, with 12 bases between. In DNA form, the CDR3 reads TGTGCCAGCAGCCCGGGGCAATATAGCAATCAGCCCCAGCATTTT. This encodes CASSPGQYSNQPQHF.

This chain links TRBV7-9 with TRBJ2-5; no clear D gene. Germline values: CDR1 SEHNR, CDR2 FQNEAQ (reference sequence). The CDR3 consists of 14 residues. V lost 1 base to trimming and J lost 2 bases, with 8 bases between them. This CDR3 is CASSLEWEQETQYF. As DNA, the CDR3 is TGTGCCAGCAGCTTAGAATGGGAACAAGAGACCCAGTACTTC. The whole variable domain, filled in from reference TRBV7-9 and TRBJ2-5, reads DTGVSQNPRHKITKRGQNVTFRCDPISEHNRLYWYRQTLGQGPEFLTYFQNEAQLEKSRLLSDRFSAERPKGSFSTLEIQRTEQGDSAMYLCASSLEWEQETQYFGPGTRLLVL.

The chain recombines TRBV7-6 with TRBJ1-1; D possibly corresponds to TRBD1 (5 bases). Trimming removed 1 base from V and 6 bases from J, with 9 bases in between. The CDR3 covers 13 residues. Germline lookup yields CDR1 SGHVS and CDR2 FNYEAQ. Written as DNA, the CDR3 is TGTGCCAGCAGCTTAGGAGGGGTGGCTGAAGCTTTCTTT. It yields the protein CASSLGGVAEAFF.

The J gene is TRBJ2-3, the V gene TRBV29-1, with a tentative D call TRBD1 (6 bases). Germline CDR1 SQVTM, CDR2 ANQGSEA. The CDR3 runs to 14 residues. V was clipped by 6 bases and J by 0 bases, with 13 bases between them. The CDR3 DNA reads TGCAGCGTCGAGGCAGGGGACAGCACAGATACGCAGTATTTT. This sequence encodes CSVEAGDSTDTQYF.

The CDR3 DNA sequence: TGCAGCGTTGATATAGGGAACTCCTACAATGAGCAGTTCTTC. This codes for CSVDIGNSYNEQFF. V is TRBV29-1 and J is TRBJ2-1, with unresolved D. Germline V lookup: CDR1 SQVTM, CDR2 ANQGSEA. V shed 3 bases and J shed 0 bases, with 9 bases lying between them. This CDR3 has 14 amino acids.

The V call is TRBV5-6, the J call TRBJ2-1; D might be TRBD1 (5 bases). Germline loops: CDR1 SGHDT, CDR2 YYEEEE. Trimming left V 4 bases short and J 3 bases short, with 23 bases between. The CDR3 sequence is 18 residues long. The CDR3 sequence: CASSLLHTRQGLYNEQFF. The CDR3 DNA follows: TGTGCCAGCAGCCTCCTGCACACCCGGCAGGGCCTCTACAATGAGCAGTTCTTC.

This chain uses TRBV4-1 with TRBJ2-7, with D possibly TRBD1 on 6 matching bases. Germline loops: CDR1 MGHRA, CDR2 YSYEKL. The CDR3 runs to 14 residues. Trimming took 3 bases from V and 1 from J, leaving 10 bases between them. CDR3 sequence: CASSHRQDSYEQYF. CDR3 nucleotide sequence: TGCGCCAGCAGCCACAGACAGGATTCCTACGAGCAGTACTTC.

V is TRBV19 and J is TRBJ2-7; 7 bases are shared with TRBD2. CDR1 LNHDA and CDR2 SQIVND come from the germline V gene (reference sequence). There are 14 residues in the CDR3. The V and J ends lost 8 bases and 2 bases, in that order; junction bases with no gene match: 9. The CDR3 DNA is TGTGCCAGTGGACTAGGGAACACACCCTACGAGCAGTACTTC. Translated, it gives CASGLGNTPYEQYF. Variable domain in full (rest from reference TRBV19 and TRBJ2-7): DGGITQSPKYLFRKEGQNVTLSCEQNLNHDAMYWYRQDPGQGLRLIYYSQIVNDFQKGDIAEGYSVSREKKESFPLTVTSAQKNPTAFYLCASGLGNTPYEQYFGPGTRLTVT.

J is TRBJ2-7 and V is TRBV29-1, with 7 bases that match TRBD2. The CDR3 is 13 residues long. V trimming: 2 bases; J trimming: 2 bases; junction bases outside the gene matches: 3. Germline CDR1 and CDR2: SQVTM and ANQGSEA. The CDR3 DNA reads TGCAGCGTTGAATCGGGACTACCCTACGAGCAGTACTTC. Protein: CSVESGLPYEQYF.

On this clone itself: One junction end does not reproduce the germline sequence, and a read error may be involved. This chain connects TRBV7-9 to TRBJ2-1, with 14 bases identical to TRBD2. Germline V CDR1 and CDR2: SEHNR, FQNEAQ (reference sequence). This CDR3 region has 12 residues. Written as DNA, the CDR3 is TGTGCCAGCAGCTTCCTGGGACTAGCGGGAGTCTTC. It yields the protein CASSFLGLAGVF.

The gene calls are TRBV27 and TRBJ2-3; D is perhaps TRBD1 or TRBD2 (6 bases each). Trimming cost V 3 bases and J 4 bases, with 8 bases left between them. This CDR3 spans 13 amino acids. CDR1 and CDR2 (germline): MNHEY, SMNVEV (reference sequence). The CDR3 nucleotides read TGTGCCAGCAGTTTGGAGGGGGCAGATACGCAGTATTTT. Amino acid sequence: CASSLEGADTQYF.

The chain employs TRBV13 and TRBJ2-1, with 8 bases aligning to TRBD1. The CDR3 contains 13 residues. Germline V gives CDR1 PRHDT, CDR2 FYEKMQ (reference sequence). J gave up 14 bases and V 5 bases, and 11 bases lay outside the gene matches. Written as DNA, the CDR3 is TGTGCCAGCAGCCCCCCGGACAGGGAAGAGAAGTTCTTC. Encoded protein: CASSPPDREEKFF.

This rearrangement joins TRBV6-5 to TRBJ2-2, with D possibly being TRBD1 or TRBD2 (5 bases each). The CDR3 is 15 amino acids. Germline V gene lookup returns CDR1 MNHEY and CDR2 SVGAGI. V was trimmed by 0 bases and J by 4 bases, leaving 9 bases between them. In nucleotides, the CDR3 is TGTGCCAGCAGTTACTCGAGAGGGGCCACCGGGGAGCTGTTTTTT. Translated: CASSYSRGATGELFF.

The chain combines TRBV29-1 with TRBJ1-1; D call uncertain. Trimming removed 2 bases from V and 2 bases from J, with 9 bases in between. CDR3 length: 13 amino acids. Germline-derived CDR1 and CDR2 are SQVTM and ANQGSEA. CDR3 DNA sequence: TGCAGCGTTGAACGGTCAGAAAACACTGAAGCTTTCTTT. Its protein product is CSVERSENTEAFF. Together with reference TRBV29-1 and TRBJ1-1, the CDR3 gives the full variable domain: SAVISQKPSRDICQRGTSLTIQCQVDSQVTMMFWYRQQPGQSLTLIATANQGSEATYESGFVIDKFPISRPNLTFSTLTVSNMSPEDSSIYLCSVERSENTEAFFGQGTRLTVV.

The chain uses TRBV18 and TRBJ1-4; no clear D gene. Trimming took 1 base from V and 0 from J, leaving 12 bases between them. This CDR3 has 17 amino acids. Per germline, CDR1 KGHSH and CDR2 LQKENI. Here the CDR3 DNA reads TGTGCCAGCTCACCACGGCGGTTCCAGTCAACTAATGAAAAACTGTTTTTT. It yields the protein CASSPRRFQSTNEKLFF.